The rows below give T cell receptor beta chains drawn from one sample of a study of CD8 T cells in ankylosing spondylitis. TCRdb reprocessed the 5' RACE reads with MiXCR, giving one entry per CDR3 protein. Of roughly 220,000 distinct CDR3 sequences in the sample, about a sixth were seen once. Specimen: blood, either unsorted or a sorted T cell fraction (not recorded which). All receptors derive from a male donor with ankylosing spondylitis. Both conserved end residues are part of each CDR3.

v_call cdr3_aa
TRBV9 CASSVGGNSYEQYF
TRBV9 CASSAYGTDGNTIYF
TRBV7-9 CASSLPEAYEQYF
TRBV6-6 CATRTTSTDTQYF
TRBV24-1 CATSDPGTGDYEQYF
TRBV28 CASSSRDRYEQYF
TRBV28 CASSLNTGTGYEQYF
TRBV6-2/TRBV6-3 CASSYTSPLAGRNNEQFF
TRBV19 CASGGGYSNQPQHF
TRBV7-6 CASSIRQGAGELFF